Below, one T cell receptor (beta chain) is given with its context. Its antigen is not identified. The data belong to a study of PD-1 blockade in classical Hodgkin lymphoma. Across the whole study: Every 2 weeks, patients got 3 mg/kg intravenous nivolumab.

The repertoire was sequenced with immunoSEQ multiplex PCR; TCRdb's copy has only in-frame clones and lacks some. The sample has around 66,000 clones, 80% to 90% seen once; the top ten hold about 15%. Whole-study results and caveats: Newly diagnosed patients reportedly trailed healthy donors in baseline TCR diversity. CD4+ TCR diversity, unlike CD8+, climbed significantly by C4D1. Baseline diversity in complete responders resembled that of newly diagnosed patients.

Brentuximab vedotin exposure varied among the patients, all of whom had relapsed after autologous stem cell transplantation. Germline V lookup: CDR1 MNHEY, CDR2 SVGAGI. The CDR3 runs 13 residues. Trimming took off 0 bases at V and 8 bases at J, with 5 bases between the two ends. This chain links TRBV6-5 with TRBJ1-6; no firm D call. The sample here was peripheral blood mononuclear cells (PBMCs), taken at baseline. The TCR sequence derives from a human donor with classical Hodgkin lymphoma. The CDR3 protein is CASSYSNHSPLHF. The DNA for the CDR3 is TGTGCCAGCAGTTACTCGAATCATTCACCCCTCCACTTT.